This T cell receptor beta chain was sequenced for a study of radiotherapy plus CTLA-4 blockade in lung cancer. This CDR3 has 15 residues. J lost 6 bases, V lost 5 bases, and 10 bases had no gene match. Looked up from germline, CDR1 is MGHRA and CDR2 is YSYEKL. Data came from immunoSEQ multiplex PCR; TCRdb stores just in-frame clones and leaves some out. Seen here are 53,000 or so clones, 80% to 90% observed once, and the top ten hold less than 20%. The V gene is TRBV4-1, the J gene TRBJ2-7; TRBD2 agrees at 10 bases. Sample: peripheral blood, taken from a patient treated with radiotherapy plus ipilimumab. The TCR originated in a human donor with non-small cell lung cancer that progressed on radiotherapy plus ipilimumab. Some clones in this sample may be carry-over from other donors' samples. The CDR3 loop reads CASSKELAGAGEQYF. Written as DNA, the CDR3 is TGCGCCAGCAGCAAGGAGCTAGCGGGAGCGGGCGAGCAGTACTTC.